The 24 T cell receptor beta chains in this list originate from one sample, sequenced in a study of a mutant IDH1 vaccine in newly diagnosed glioma (dated by TCRdb to the early 2020s). The library relied on the immunoSEQ multiplex PCR assay. TCRdb carries this immuneACCESS record with in-frame sequences only. Its versions omit some clonotypes, under half of them owing to an unresolved V gene in the studies checked, with the rest unexplained. Across this sample there are 30,000 to 35,000 clones, with approximately 89% seen only once. In total, the top ten clones hold about 2.2% of the sample. The sample's time point, from its label and the paper: week 47, end of study. A 20-mer mutant IDH1 peptide at 300 micrograms in Montanide made up each vaccine dose, which was injected subcutaneously together with topical imiquimod. For these TCRs, the target antigens are not known. The specimen comprised PBMCs, sampled from a glioma patient whose treatment included an IDH1 peptide vaccine. Receptor source: a man aged 35-49 years with glioma.

The rearrangement uses TRBV18 and TRBJ1-3; D is ambiguous. V was shortened by 2 bases and J by 2 bases, with 13 bases between the two germline ends. CDR3 length equals 16 residues. Germline assignment: CDR1 KGHSH and CDR2 LQKENI. The CDR3 reads CASSPSQNRAGNTIYF. CDR3 bases: TGTGCCAGCTCACCAAGTCAGAACCGGGCTGGAAACACCATATATTTT.

J is TRBJ2-7 and V is TRBV5-1, with D maybe TRBD2 (5 bases). With 4 bases removed from V and 1 base from J, the gap between germline ends came to 15 bases. Germline CDR1 and CDR2: SGHRS and YFSETQ. The CDR3 sequence is 15 residues long. CDR3 in DNA: TGCGCCAGCAGCGACGCACCGGGAAGATCCTACGAGCAGTACTTC. Protein product: CASSDAPGRSYEQYF.

CDR3 loop: CASSSTGEEGPLHF. The CDR3 DNA follows: TGCGCCAGCAGCTCCACAGGGGAAGAGGGACCCCTCCACTTT. The J gene is TRBJ1-6, the V gene TRBV5-1, with 7 bases fitting TRBD1. Germline CDR1 reads SGHRS; CDR2 reads YFSETQ. This CDR3 spans 14 amino acids. Unmatched junction bases numbered 9, after V lost 3 bases and J lost 12 bases.

The rearrangement uses TRBV27 and TRBJ1-5; 7 bases are a match to TRBD1. The CDR3 loop spans 14 amino acids. CDR1 is MNHEY, CDR2 SMNVEV, per germline (reference sequence). Trimming cost V 5 bases and J 4 bases; bases outside gene matches: 5. CDR3 sequence: CASSLGQANQPQHF. The CDR3 coding sequence is TGTGCCAGCAGTCTCGGACAGGCAAATCAGCCCCAGCATTTT.

This sequence joins TRBV2 and TRBJ1-5, with a weak D call TRBD1 (5 bases). Trimming left V 6 bases short and J 2 bases short, with 14 bases between. The germline CDR1 and CDR2 sequences are SNHLY and FYNNEI. This CDR3 spans 15 amino acids. Here the CDR3 DNA reads TGTGCCAGCAGGGCGGATGCGGGGGGCAATCAGCCCCAGCATTTT. Translating it yields CASRADAGGNQPQHF.

The chain carries TRBV30 and TRBJ1-6, with 11 positions matching TRBD1. Trimming took 4 bases from V and 6 from J; bases not matched to a gene: 5. The CDR3 sequence is 15 residues long. Germline V gives CDR1 GTSNPN, CDR2 SVGIG (reference sequence). CDR3: CAWKVGTGGNSPLHF. DNA of the CDR3: TGTGCCTGGAAGGTCGGGACAGGGGGTAATTCACCCCTCCACTTT.

This chain joins TRBV4-1 and TRBJ2-3; 8 bases match TRBD1. Germline CDR1 reads MGHRA; CDR2 reads YSYEKL. The ends lost 4 bases at V and 3 bases at J; junction bases unmatched: 12. The CDR3 is made up of 17 amino acids. Written as DNA, the CDR3 is TGCGCCAGCAGCCTACAACTCACAGGGGGGATAACAGATACGCAGTATTTT. It yields the protein CASSLQLTGGITDTQYF.

This clone appeared once. The chain has TRBV4-2 and TRBJ1-5; D uncertain. Looked up from germline, CDR1 is LGHNA and CDR2 is YNFKEQ. The V and J ends lost 1 base and 0 bases respectively, with 13 bases between them. This CDR3 region has 17 residues. In nucleotides, the CDR3 is TGTGCCAGCAGCCAAGGGAATCAGGAGTATAGCAATCAGCCCCAGCATTTT. Protein product: CASSQGNQEYSNQPQHF.

The CDR3 spells CASRGRIMNTEAFF. The CDR3 coding sequence is TGTGCCAGCAGGGGACGGATAATGAACACTGAAGCTTTCTTT. The V gene is TRBV2, the J gene TRBJ1-1, with a tentative D call TRBD1 (5 bases). Looked up from germline, CDR1 is SNHLY and CDR2 is FYNNEI. V was clipped by 6 bases and J by 0 bases, with 11 bases between them. CDR3 length: 14 residues.

The CDR3 DNA reads TGTGCCAGCAGCTACTCGGGCGGGAGATTATACGAGCAGTACTTC. Translating gives CASSYSGGRLYEQYF. The chain employs TRBV7-3 and TRBJ2-7; 7 positions agree with TRBD2. The CDR3 extends over 15 amino acids. Germline loops: CDR1 SGHTA, CDR2 FQGTGA. V trimming: 4 bases; J trimming: 4 bases; junction bases outside the gene matches: 10.

This chain links TRBV27 with TRBJ1-1; D gene ambiguous. V lost 7 bases, J lost 0 bases, and 15 bases lay in between. Germline assignment: CDR1 MNHEY and CDR2 SMNVEV (reference sequence). This CDR3 spans 15 amino acids. This chain's CDR3 is CASTRWAGMNTEAFF. DNA of the CDR3: TGTGCCAGCACCCGGTGGGCAGGCATGAACACTGAAGCTTTCTTT.

This rearrangement joins TRBV9 to TRBJ2-3, with a tentative D call TRBD2 (5 bases). Germline assignment: CDR1 SGDLS and CDR2 YYNGEE. The CDR3 is made up of 15 amino acids. V lost 2 bases to trimming and J lost 2 bases, with 12 bases between them. The CDR3 DNA reads TGTGCCAGCAGCGTGACACTAGACCCCACAGATACGCAGTATTTT. Amino acids: CASSVTLDPTDTQYF.

The genes are TRBV28 and TRBJ1-2; 11 bases fit TRBD1. This CDR3 region has 15 residues. Germline V gene data show CDR1 as MDHEN and CDR2 as SYDVKM. With V trimmed by 6 bases and J by 3 bases, 6 bases remained unmatched. The CDR3 DNA reads TGTGCCAGCAGGAAACCGGGACAGGGGGACTATGGCTACACCTTC. Translated: CASRKPGQGDYGYTF.

The sample holds a few counts of this clone. The gene calls are TRBV16 and TRBJ2-1, with 9 bases lining up with TRBD1. V lost 5 bases, J lost 6 bases, and 2 bases stayed unmatched. Germline assignment: CDR1 KGHSY and CDR2 FQNENV. The CDR3 runs to 13 residues. CDR3 bases: TGTGCCAGCAGCGGGACAGGGTCCAATGAGCAGTTCTTC. Amino acid sequence: CASSGTGSNEQFF.

This clone was observed a handful of times. The V gene is TRBV6-4, the J gene TRBJ2-2, with D unclear. Germline V gives CDR1 MRHNA, CDR2 SNTAGT. This CDR3 has 13 residues. With 2 bases removed from V and 3 bases from J, the gap between germline ends came to 4 bases. CDR3 region: CASSDRDTGELFF. In DNA form, the CDR3 reads TGTGCCAGCAGTGACAGGGACACCGGGGAGCTGTTTTTT.

The gene calls are TRBV7-2 and TRBJ2-7; TRBD1 matches at 9 bases. The J segment lost 6 bases and the V segment lost 5 bases, leaving 8 bases of the junction unmatched. The CDR3 totals 14 residues. CDR1 and CDR2 (germline): SGHTA, FQGNSA. CDR3 sequence: CASSPQGQGGEQYF. Written as DNA, the CDR3 is TGTGCCAGCAGCCCCCAGGGACAGGGAGGCGAGCAGTACTTC.

The V and J genes are TRBV15 and TRBJ2-7; tentative D call: TRBD2 (6 bases). CDR1 and CDR2 from the germline V gene are LNHNV and YYDKDF (reference sequence). The CDR3 loop spans 15 amino acids. V was cut by 5 bases and J by 0 bases, with 14 bases left in between. CDR3: CATSRTVGSSYEQYV. CDR3 in DNA: TGTGCCACCAGCCGTACGGTCGGGAGCTCCTACGAGCAGTACGTC.

The chain couples TRBV7-9 to TRBJ2-3, with D maybe TRBD2 (5 bases). The CDR3 totals 14 residues. Trimming took 5 bases from V and 2 from J, leaving 11 bases between them. CDR1 and CDR2 from the germline V gene are SEHNR and FQNEAQ (reference sequence). The CDR3: CASSLLGNTDTQYF. The CDR3 DNA is TGTGCCAGCAGCCTACTAGGGAACACAGATACGCAGTATTTT.

The chain employs TRBV11-2 and TRBJ2-2, with TRBD1 identical over 8 bases. The CDR3 runs 16 residues. Germline CDR1 SGHAT, CDR2 FQNNGV. Trimming removed 5 bases from V and 1 base from J; junction bases left unmatched: 6. The CDR3 here is CASSVTGTGNTGELFF. The DNA of the CDR3 is TGTGCCAGCAGCGTAACCGGGACAGGGAACACCGGGGAGCTGTTTTTT.

This clone is a singleton in its sample. The chain couples TRBV19 to TRBJ2-7, with D possibly matching TRBD2 (5 bases). From germline, CDR1 is LNHDA and CDR2 SQIVND (reference sequence). Deletions cut 4 bases from V and 5 bases from J, with 9 bases between. The CDR3 contains 12 residues. In nucleotides, the CDR3 is TGTGCCAGTAGTAGTGCCGGGAACGAGCAGTACTTC. It specifies CASSSAGNEQYF.

The chain is built from TRBV2 and TRBJ1-1, with D tentatively TRBD1 (6 bases). Deletions cut 4 bases from V and 1 base from J, with 7 bases between. The CDR3 has 13 residues. Per germline, CDR1 SNHLY and CDR2 FYNNEI. DNA of the CDR3: TGTGCCAGCAGTGTGACAGGGAACACTGAAGCTTTCTTT. Amino acid sequence: CASSVTGNTEAFF.

The V call is TRBV28, the J call TRBJ1-1; D perhaps matches TRBD1 (5 bases). The CDR3 consists of 12 residues. Germline-derived CDR1 and CDR2 are MDHEN and SYDVKM. V lost 6 bases, J lost 8 bases, and 13 bases lay in between. In DNA form, the CDR3 reads TGTGCCAGCAGCCCCCAGGGTGTAGAAGCTTTCTTT. It translates to CASSPQGVEAFF. The full variable domain, with the rest looked up from reference TRBV28 and TRBJ1-1, is DVKVTQSSRYLVKRTGEKVFLECVQDMDHENMFWYRQDPGLGLRLIYFSYDVKMKEKGDIPEGYSVSREKKERFSLILESASTNQTSMYLCASSPQGVEAFFGQGTRLTVV.

The V call is TRBV19, the J call TRBJ2-7, with 9 bases aligning to TRBD1. J lost 3 bases, V lost 4 bases, and 7 bases had no gene match. Germline assignment: CDR1 LNHDA and CDR2 SQIVND (reference sequence). This CDR3 comprises 15 residues. CDR3 region: CASSTQGQGLYEQYF. CDR3 DNA sequence: TGTGCCAGTAGTACACAAGGACAGGGGCTCTACGAGCAGTACTTC.

The genes are TRBV6-6 and TRBJ1-3, with D maybe TRBD1 (6 bases). CDR3 size: 14 residues. Germline V gene sequence: CDR1 MNHNY, CDR2 SVGAGI (reference sequence). Between the trimmed V and J ends, which lost 5 bases and 3 bases, there was a span of 11 bases. The CDR3 spells CASSQSRGGNTIYF. CDR3 DNA: TGTGCCAGCAGTCAAAGCAGGGGTGGAAACACCATATATTTT.